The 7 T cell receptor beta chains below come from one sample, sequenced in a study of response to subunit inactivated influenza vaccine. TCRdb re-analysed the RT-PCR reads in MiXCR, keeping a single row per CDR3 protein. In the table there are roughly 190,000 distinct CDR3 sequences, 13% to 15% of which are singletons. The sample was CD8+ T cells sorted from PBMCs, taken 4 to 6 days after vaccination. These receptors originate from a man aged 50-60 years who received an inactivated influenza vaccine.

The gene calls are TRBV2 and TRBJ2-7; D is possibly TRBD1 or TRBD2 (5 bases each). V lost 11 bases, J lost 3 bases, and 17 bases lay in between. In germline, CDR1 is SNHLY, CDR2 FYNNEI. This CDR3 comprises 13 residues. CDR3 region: CAYGRDGVYEQYF. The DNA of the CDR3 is TGTGCCTATGGCCGGGACGGCGTCTACGAGCAGTACTTC. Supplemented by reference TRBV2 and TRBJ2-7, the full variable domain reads EPEVTQTPSHQVTQMGQEVILRCVPISNHLYFYWYRQILGQKVEFLVSFYNNEISEKSEIFDDQFSVERPDGSNFTLKIRSTKLEDSAMYFCAYGRDGVYEQYFGPGTRLTVT.

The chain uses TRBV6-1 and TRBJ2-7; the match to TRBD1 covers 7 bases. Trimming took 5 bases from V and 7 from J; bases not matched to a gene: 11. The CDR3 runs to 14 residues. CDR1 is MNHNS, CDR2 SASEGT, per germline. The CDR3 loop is CASSPPDRVEEQYF. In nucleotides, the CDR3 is TGTGCCAGCAGTCCCCCAGACAGGGTTGAAGAGCAGTACTTC.

Here the CDR3 reads CASSPHVAGGPVGYEQYF. CDR3 nucleotide sequence: TGTGCCAGCAGTCCTCACGTGGCAGGGGGCCCCGTAGGCTACGAGCAGTACTTC. The chain uses TRBV28 and TRBJ2-7; 8 bases align to TRBD1. Germline V gene data show CDR1 as MDHEN and CDR2 as SYDVKM. V shed 5 bases and J 3 bases; nucleotides not matched to a gene: 18. CDR3 length equals 18 residues.

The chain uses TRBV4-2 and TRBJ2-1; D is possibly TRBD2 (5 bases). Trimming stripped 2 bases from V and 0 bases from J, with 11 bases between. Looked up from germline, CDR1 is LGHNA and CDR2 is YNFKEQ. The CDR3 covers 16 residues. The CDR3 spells CASSQPQAASYNEQFF. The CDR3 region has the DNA TGTGCCAGCAGCCAACCCCAAGCGGCCTCCTACAATGAGCAGTTCTTC.

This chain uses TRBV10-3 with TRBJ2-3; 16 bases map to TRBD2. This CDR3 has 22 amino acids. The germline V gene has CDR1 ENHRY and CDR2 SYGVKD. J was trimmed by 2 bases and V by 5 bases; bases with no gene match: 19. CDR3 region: CAISPIEEGLAGGQRNTDTQYF. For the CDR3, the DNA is TGTGCCATCAGTCCAATAGAAGAGGGACTAGCGGGGGGGCAGAGGAACACAGATACGCAGTATTTT.

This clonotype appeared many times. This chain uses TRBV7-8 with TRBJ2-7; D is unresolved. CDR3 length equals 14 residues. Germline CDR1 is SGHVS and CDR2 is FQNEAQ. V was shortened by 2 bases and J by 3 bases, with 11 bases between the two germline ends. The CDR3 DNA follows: TGTGCCAGCAGCTTATACGGAGATCTCTACGAGCAGTACTTC. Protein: CASSLYGDLYEQYF.

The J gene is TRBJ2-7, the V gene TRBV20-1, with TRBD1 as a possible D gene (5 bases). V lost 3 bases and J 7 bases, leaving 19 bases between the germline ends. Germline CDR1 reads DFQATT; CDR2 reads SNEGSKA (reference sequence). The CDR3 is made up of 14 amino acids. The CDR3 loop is CSASTRESYREQYF. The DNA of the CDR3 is TGCAGTGCTAGCACCAGGGAATCTTATCGGGAGCAGTACTTC.